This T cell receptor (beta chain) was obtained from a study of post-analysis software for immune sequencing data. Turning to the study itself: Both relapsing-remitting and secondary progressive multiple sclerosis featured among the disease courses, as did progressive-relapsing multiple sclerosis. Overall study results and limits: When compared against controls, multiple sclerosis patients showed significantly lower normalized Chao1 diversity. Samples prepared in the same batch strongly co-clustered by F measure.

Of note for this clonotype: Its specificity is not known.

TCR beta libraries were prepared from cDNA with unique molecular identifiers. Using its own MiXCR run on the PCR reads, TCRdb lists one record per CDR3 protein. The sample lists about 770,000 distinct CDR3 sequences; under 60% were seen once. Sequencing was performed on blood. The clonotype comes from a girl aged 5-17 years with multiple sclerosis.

The CDR3 nucleotides are TGCAGCGTTGAAGAGAGTCTGACTAGCGGGCTTTACAATGAGCAGTTCTTC. It codes for CSVEESLTSGLYNEQFF. The V and J genes are TRBV29-1 and TRBJ2-1, with 10 nucleotides matching TRBD2. The CDR3 is 17 residues long. Germline V lookup: CDR1 SQVTM, CDR2 ANQGSEA. Trimming cost V 0 bases and J 4 bases; bases outside gene matches: 9.